This T cell receptor (beta chain) was profiled in a study of CD8 T cells in ankylosing spondylitis. General study results and limits: In reactive arthritis synovial fluid and blood, some motif variants had been reported before. Reportedly, significant enrichment of disease-linked clones occurred in matched ankylosing spondylitis synovial fluid. The study identified a TCR beta motif of roughly eight highly homologous variants that appeared characteristic of ankylosing spondylitis blood. Clones linked with disease were CD8+ and fairly uncommon in the peripheral blood.

The CDR3 spans 16 residues. The germline V gene encodes CDR1 SGHRS and CDR2 YFSETQ. Trimming took 0 bases from V and 8 from J; bases not matched to a gene: 9. TCR beta libraries were made by quantitative 5'-RACE with molecular barcodes. TCRdb passed the 5' RACE reads through MiXCR, listing each CDR3 protein once. The sample carries approximately 540,000 distinct CDR3 sequences, roughly 12% recorded once. This clonotype showed up many times. No antigen is known for it. The sequence was obtained from a male donor with ankylosing spondylitis. The chain couples TRBV5-1 to TRBJ1-5; 9 nucleotides match TRBD1. The sample taken for sequencing was blood, either unsorted or a sorted T cell fraction (not recorded which). CDR3 coding DNA: TGCGCCAGCAGCTTGGACAGGGGGCCCCCTTGGGAGCCCCAGCATTTT. Translating gives CASSLDRGPPWEPQHF. Filled out from reference TRBV5-1 and TRBJ1-5, the complete variable domain reads KAGVTQTPRYLIKTRGQQVTLSCSPISGHRSVSWYQQTPGQGLQFLFEYFSETQRNKGNFPGRFSGRQFSNSRSEMNVSTLELGDSALYLCASSLDRGPPWEPQHFGDGTRLSIL.